Below, 5 T cell receptor beta chains from the same sample are listed, as sequenced in a study of CXCR3-negative and CXCR3-positive naive CD8 T cells. Study findings and constraints: TRB CDR3s were more hydrophobic in CXCR3-positive than in CXCR3-negative naive cells.

No cognate antigen is known for these TCRs. The libraries of TRB cDNA were prepared using 5' RACE with UMI labels. TCRdb re-called the 5' RACE reads, yielding one record per CDR3 amino acid sequence without DNA. The repertoire table contains about 150,000 distinct CDR3 sequences. The source material was naive CXCR3+ CD8+ T cells from blood. Subset noted: CD45RO-CCR7+CD27+CD95- naive CD8+ T cells expressing CXCR3 (TNR3+). The receptors derive from a human donor in good health. Some clones in this sample may be carry-over from other donors' samples.

This sequence joins TRBV29-1 and TRBJ2-2; TCRdb's assignment of TRBD2 cannot be checked, as there is no DNA. This CDR3 contains 14 residues. From germline, CDR1 is SQVTM and CDR2 ANQGSEA. The CDR3 reads CSVDRGRATGELFF.

This sequence joins TRBV7-3 and TRBJ2-5; TCRdb gives TRBD2 as the D gene, but with no DNA this cannot be confirmed. The CDR3 runs to 20 residues. CDR1 is SGHTA and CDR2 is FQGTGA in the germline V gene. CDR3 amino acids: CASSLYFSLASGRAVETQYF.

The V gene is TRBV2, the J gene TRBJ2-7. Germline CDR1 SNHLY, CDR2 FYNNEI. The CDR3 contains 13 residues. CDR3 loop: CASKEKIAYEQYF.

V and J are TRBV4-1 and TRBJ1-5. Germline assignment: CDR1 MGHRA and CDR2 YSYEKL. The CDR3 sequence is 14 residues long. CDR3 in amino acids: CASSQAMADQPQHF.

This sequence joins TRBV29-1 and TRBJ2-7; with no DNA, the TCRdb D assignment of TRBD1 cannot be verified. Germline V lookup: CDR1 SQVTM, CDR2 ANQGSEA. This CDR3 contains 13 residues. CDR3 protein: CSVEVDRAYEQYF.